This TCR beta chain was captured in a study of blood T cell repertoires in COVID-19. Across the whole study: The United States, Italy and Spain were the sources of the acute and convalescent COVID-19 samples. In each case, the material was cDNA or gDNA derived from T cells, B-cell-depleted T cells, or PBMCs.

Original methodology: Amplification from reference gene primers served as the basis for estimated nucleated cell counts. TCRdb keeps only in-frame clones here, not all; method: immunoSEQ multiplex PCR. V and J calls and clone size follow that table, whereas D and trimming were derived from the DNA. This table has 150,000 to 200,000 clones, roughly 84% appearing once. This clone was counted a few times. CDR1 is MNHEY, CDR2 SVGAGI, per germline. The CDR3 extends over 13 amino acids. The V and J ends lost 7 bases and 1 base respectively, with 10 bases between them. The chain employs TRBV6-5 and TRBJ1-1, with D maybe TRBD1 (6 bases). The sequence came from a human donor in a cohort sampled during active COVID-19. Specimen: peripheral blood. The chain's CDR3 is CASKGTSNTEAFF. The CDR3 nucleotides are TGTGCCAGCAAGGGGACATCGAACACTGAAGCTTTCTTT.